This TCR beta chain was obtained from a study of early T cells in non-severe SARS-CoV-2 infection. Study-wide background: Whole-blood bulk RNA, unsorted, was sequenced, and chains were unpaired. Points from the study as a whole: Anti-spike CD8 specificities were favored by VDJdb matching, whose results missed private and CD4 specificities.

This clonotype was recorded at least ten times. The antigen is not known. TCRdb re-derived calls from the 5' RACE reads in MiXCR, one entry per CDR3 protein. The sample consists of tens of thousands of distinct CDR3 sequences, about 15% of them appearing once. Trimming removed 3 bases at V and 7 bases at J, with 11 bases between. The length of the CDR3 is 12 residues. Germline assignment: CDR1 SGHRS and CDR2 YFSETQ. The V and J genes are TRBV5-1 and TRBJ2-7; D perhaps matches TRBD1 (5 bases). This TCR came from an adult who was a healthcare worker with PCR-confirmed SARS-CoV-2 infection or an uninfected control (not recorded which). The material was whole blood, obtained at baseline. CDR3 loop: CASSSTGGEQYF. CDR3 coding DNA: TGCGCCAGCAGCTCTACAGGTGGTGAGCAGTACTTC.